The rows below give T cell receptor beta chains drawn from one sample of a study of human T cells and chemical hapten exposure. One entry per CDR3 protein, called by TCRdb with MiXCR from the RACE reads. In the table there are more than 60,000 distinct CDR3 sequences, about 8.7% of which are singletons. Sequencing input: whole blood. These receptors were collected from a male donor in good health. Some clones in this sample may be carry-over from other donors' samples. Each CDR3 is given with its conserved first and last residue. The D gene is left open where the match is weak. Size tells how often a clone was seen (once, few, many) or the class of an expanded clone, and some rows leave it out.

D	size	J	V	DNA	CDR3
TRBD1	few	TRBJ1-1	TRBV29-1	TGCAGCGTTTTGGACAGGGGAAACACTGAAGCTTTCTTT	CSVLDRGNTEAFF
TRBD1	few	TRBJ2-7	TRBV25-1	TGTGCCAGCAGTGAGCCCGGCCGGACAGGGTCCTACGAGCAGTACTTC	CASSEPGRTGSYEQYF
.	.	TRBJ2-6	TRBV2	TGTGCCAGCAGTGAACCCCAAGGACAGTCAAGCTCTGGGGCCAACGTCCTGACTTTC	CASSEPQGQSSSGANVLTF
.	.	TRBJ2-1	TRBV7-9	TGTGCCAGCAGCCGGGCCGGGACCGAGCTATCCTACAATGAGCAGTTCTTC	CASSRAGTELSYNEQFF
TRBD1	few	TRBJ2-7	TRBV19	TGTGCCAGTAGTATAGGAGGGGGCGGCGAGCAGTACTTC	CASSIGGGGEQYF
.	few	TRBJ2-3	TRBV14	TGTGCCAGCAGCCGCCTTATAGCGGATATCACAGATACGCAGTATTTT	CASSRLIADITDTQYF
.	few	TRBJ2-7	TRBV7-2	TGTGCCAGCAGACCCGGGATCACCTACGAGCAGTACTTC	CASRPGITYEQYF
TRBD1	few	TRBJ2-3	TRBV10-3	TGTGCCATCAGTGTCCAGGACAGGGGGTCGCATACGCAGTATTTT	CAISVQDRGSHTQYF
TRBD2	few	TRBJ2-2	TRBV29-1	TGCAGCGTGTCAACAAGCGGGGGGGCCGGGGAGCTGTTTTTT	CSVSTSGGAGELFF
.	.	TRBJ1-1	TRBV29-1	TGCAGCGTCCGGACGGTCATGAACACTGAAGCTTTCTTT	CSVRTVMNTEAFF
.	.	TRBJ2-5	TRBV25-1	TGTGCCAGCAGCATTGGGACAACCGAGACCCAGTACTTC	CASSIGTTETQYF
TRBD1	.	TRBJ1-4	TRBV6-5	TGTGCCAGCTCGGGACAGCTTAATGAAAAACTGTTTTTT	CASSGQLNEKLFF
TRBD1	many	TRBJ1-3	TRBV20-1	TGCAGTGTCCCGGGACAGCCAACCTCTGGAAACACCATATATTTT	CSVPGQPTSGNTIYF
TRBD2	few	TRBJ2-6	TRBV6-2/TRBV6-3	TGTGCCAGCACCCCAGGCGGGGGGAACTCTGGGGCCAACGTCCTGACTTTC	CASTPGGGNSGANVLTF
TRBD1	.	TRBJ2-1	TRBV20-1	TGCAGTGCTAGTCCCGCAAATACGAGGGGGCAAGAGCAGTTCTTC	CSASPANTRGQEQFF
.	few	TRBJ1-1	TRBV18	TGTGCCAGCTCACCACCGAACGGTGTGAACACTGAAGCTTTCTTT	CASSPPNGVNTEAFF
.	.	TRBJ1-2	TRBV4-2	TGTGCCAGCAGCCAAGATCAGCAGGGTGTTCCCTATGGCTACACCTTC	CASSQDQQGVPYGYTF
TRBD1	.	TRBJ1-5	TRBV2	TGTGCCAGCAGTGGAATAGGGGGCACAAATCAGCCCCAGCATTTT	CASSGIGGTNQPQHF
TRBD2	.	TRBJ2-5	TRBV5-8	TGTGCCAGCAGCCCGGGACTAGCGGGGACGGAGACCCAGTACTTC	CASSPGLAGTETQYF
TRBD1	.	TRBJ1-1	TRBV6-5	TGTGCCAGCAGTTTCCAGGGGGAGAACACTGAAGCTTTCTTT	CASSFQGENTEAFF
.	few	TRBJ1-2	TRBV10-3	TGTGCCATCAGTGGGCAGGGGCAGCTACCTAACTATGGCTACACCTTC	CAISGQGQLPNYGYTF
TRBD2	.	TRBJ2-1	TRBV7-2	TGTGCCAGCAGCTCGACTAGCGGCTCAGAGCAGTTCTTC	CASSSTSGSEQFF
.	.	TRBJ2-1	TRBV7-2	TGTGCCAGGAGCTTAGGAATTGTAGGAGAGCAGTTCTTC	CARSLGIVGEQFF
TRBD2	.	TRBJ2-3	TRBV10-1	TGCGCCAGCAGTGGACGGGGACTAGCGACTAGCACAGATACGCAGTATTTT	CASSGRGLATSTDTQYF
.	few	TRBJ2-7	TRBV6-6	TGTGCCAGCAGTTACTCGCCGGAATCCTACGAGCAGTACTTC	CASSYSPESYEQYF
TRBD1	few	TRBJ2-7	TRBV10-3	TGTGCCATCAGCGGGGACAGGGGCCCTTACGAGCAGTACTTC	CAISGDRGPYEQYF
TRBD2	few	TRBJ2-5	TRBV2	TGTGCCAGCACCCGCATTACTTGGACTAGCGGAGAAGAGACCCAGTACTTC	CASTRITWTSGEETQYF
.	.	TRBJ2-7	TRBV7-9	TGTGCCAGCAGCTCTAGTGGCTCCGGGGTTTACGAGCAGTACTTC	CASSSSGSGVYEQYF
TRBD1	.	TRBJ1-5	TRBV20-1	TGCAGTGCTAAGACAGGGGGGGATAATCAGCCCCAGCATTTT	CSAKTGGDNQPQHF
.	.	TRBJ1-1	TRBV27	TGTGCCAGCAGTTTCCAGGGGAACACTGAAGCTTTCTTT	CASSFQGNTEAFF
.	many	TRBJ1-5	TRBV20-1	TGCAGTGCTAGTTCCGGGAAAGATCAGCCCCAGCATTTT	CSASSGKDQPQHF
.	few	TRBJ2-4	TRBV6-1	TGTGCCAGCAGGGCAGGGGAGACGGCCAAAAACATTCAGTACTTC	CASRAGETAKNIQYF
TRBD1	.	TRBJ1-4	TRBV20-1	TGCAGTGCTAGATCAGGGGGTCGGGAAAAACTGTTTTTT	CSARSGGREKLFF
.	.	TRBJ1-6	TRBV30	TGTGCCTGGAGTGTACGAATGGGCAGCTCCTATAATTCACCCCTCCACTTT	CAWSVRMGSSYNSPLHF
TRBD2	few	TRBJ2-1	TRBV7-6	TGTGCCAGCAGTCAAAAACTAGCGGGAGGGGCGAACGATGAGCAGTTCTTC	CASSQKLAGGANDEQFF
.	.	TRBJ1-5	TRBV12-3/TRBV12-4	TGTGCCAGCAGTTCCTCCTGGAGCAATCAGCCCCAGCATTTT	CASSSSWSNQPQHF
.	.	TRBJ2-7	TRBV20-1	TGCAGTGCTAGAGTGAAAGCGGGCCCCTACGAGCAGTACTTC	CSARVKAGPYEQYF
.	few	TRBJ1-1	TRBV5-1	TGCGCCAGCAGCTTGACGGGGGCGAACACTGAAGCTTTCTTT	CASSLTGANTEAFF
.	few	TRBJ2-7	TRBV29-1	TGCAGCGTTGAAGAGGGATCCTACGAGCAGTACTTC	CSVEEGSYEQYF
.	.	TRBJ1-1	TRBV27	TGTGCCAGCAGTTTGGATCCAGGGGCTGAAGCTTTCTTT	CASSLDPGAEAFF
.	many	TRBJ2-7	TRBV19	TGTGCCAGTACTCTATCGGCCGGGCGGTGGAGAGAGCAGTACTTC	CASTLSAGRWREQYF
.	few	TRBJ1-4	TRBV4-1	TGCGCCAGCAGCCAGGGGCGGACTAATGAAAAACTGTTTTTT	CASSQGRTNEKLFF
TRBD1	few	TRBJ1-1	TRBV14	TGTGCCAGCAGCTTCCAGGGGGCCACTGAAGCTTTCTTT	CASSFQGATEAFF
TRBD1	many	TRBJ2-7	TRBV7-6	TGTGCCAGCAGGTTATCGGCAGGGGGCAGCGAGCAGTACTTC	CASRLSAGGSEQYF
TRBD2	many	TRBJ2-3	TRBV6-1	TGTGCCAGCAGTGAAGCCCAGGGACTAGCGAAGCAGTATTTT	CASSEAQGLAKQYF
.	.	TRBJ2-3	TRBV7-6	TGTGCCAGCAGTCAAAAAACGCCGACAGGGACTAAACGGAACCCGCAGTATTTT	CASSQKTPTGTKRNPQYF
.	few	TRBJ1-4	TRBV5-1	TGCGCCAGCAGCTTACAGGATCCTAATGAAAAACTGTTTTTT	CASSLQDPNEKLFF
TRBD2	many	TRBJ2-5	TRBV3-1	TGTGCCAGCAGCCAACTAGCGGGAGGTCACGAGACCCAGTACTTC	CASSQLAGGHETQYF
TRBD2	many	TRBJ2-1	TRBV7-2	TGTGCCAGCAGCCCGGGACTAGCGGGAGATGAGCAGTTCTTC	CASSPGLAGDEQFF
.	many	TRBJ2-3	TRBV7-2	TGTGCCAGCAGCTTGGCCGGGGATAGCACAGATACGCAGTATTTT	CASSLAGDSTDTQYF
TRBD1	many	TRBJ1-1	TRBV27	TGTGCCAGCAGGTTAGGACAGGGGGCTTTGACTGAAGCTTTCTTT	CASRLGQGALTEAFF
.	few	TRBJ2-1	TRBV2	TGTGCCAGCAGTGAAAGAATGGGGGGAAATGAGCAGTTCTTC	CASSERMGGNEQFF
TRBD2	few	TRBJ2-1	TRBV4-3	TGCGCCAGCAGCCAAGATATCGCTAGCGGGGGGTACAATGAGCAGTTCTTC	CASSQDIASGGYNEQFF
.	few	TRBJ1-1	TRBV6-2/TRBV6-3	TGTGCCAGCAGTTACTATCCAGCCGACACTGAAGCTTTCTTT	CASSYYPADTEAFF
.	.	TRBJ1-1	TRBV27	TGTGCCAGCAGTTTATCCGGGCAGGGGAAGAACACTGAAGCTTTCTTT	CASSLSGQGKNTEAFF